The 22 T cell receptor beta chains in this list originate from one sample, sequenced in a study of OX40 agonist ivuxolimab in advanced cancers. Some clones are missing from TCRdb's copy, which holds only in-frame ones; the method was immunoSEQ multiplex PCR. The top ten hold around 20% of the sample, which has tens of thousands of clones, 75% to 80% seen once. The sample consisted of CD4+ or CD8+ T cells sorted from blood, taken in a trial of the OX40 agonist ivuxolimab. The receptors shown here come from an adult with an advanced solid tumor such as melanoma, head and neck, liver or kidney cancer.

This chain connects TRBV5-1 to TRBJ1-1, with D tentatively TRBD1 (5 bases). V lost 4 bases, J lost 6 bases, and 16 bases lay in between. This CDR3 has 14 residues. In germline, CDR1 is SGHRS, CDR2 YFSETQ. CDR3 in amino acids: CASSPGGWGAEAFF. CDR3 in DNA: TGCGCCAGCAGCCCGGGTGGGTGGGGGGCTGAAGCTTTCTTT.

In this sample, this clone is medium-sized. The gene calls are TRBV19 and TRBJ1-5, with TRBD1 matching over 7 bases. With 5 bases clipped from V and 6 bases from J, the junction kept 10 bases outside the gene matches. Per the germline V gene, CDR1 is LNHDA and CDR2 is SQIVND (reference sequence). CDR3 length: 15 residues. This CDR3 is CASSSRQGDVQPQHF. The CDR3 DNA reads TGTGCCAGTAGTTCCCGACAGGGTGATGTTCAGCCCCAGCATTTT. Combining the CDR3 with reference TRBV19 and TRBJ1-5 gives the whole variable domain DGGITQSPKYLFRKEGQNVTLSCEQNLNHDAMYWYRQDPGQGLRLIYYSQIVNDFQKGDIAEGYSVSREKKESFPLTVTSAQKNPTAFYLCASSSRQGDVQPQHFGDGTRLSIL.

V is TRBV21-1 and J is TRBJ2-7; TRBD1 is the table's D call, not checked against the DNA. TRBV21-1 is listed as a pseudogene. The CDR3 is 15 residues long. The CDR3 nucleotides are TGTGCCAGCAGCAAAACCAGACAGGGTTTCTACGAGCAGTACTTC. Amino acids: CASSKTRQGFYEQYF.

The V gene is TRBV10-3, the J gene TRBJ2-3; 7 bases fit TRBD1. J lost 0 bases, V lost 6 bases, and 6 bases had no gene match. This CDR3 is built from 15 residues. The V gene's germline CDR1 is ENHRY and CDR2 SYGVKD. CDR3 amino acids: CAIREGTASTDTQYF. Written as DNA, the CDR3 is TGTGCCATCAGGGAAGGGACAGCAAGCACAGATACGCAGTATTTT.

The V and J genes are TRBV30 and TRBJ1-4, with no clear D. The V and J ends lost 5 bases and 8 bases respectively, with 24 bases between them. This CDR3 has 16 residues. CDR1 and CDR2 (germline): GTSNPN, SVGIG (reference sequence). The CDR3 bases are TGTGCCTGGGGCCGATCGTGGAGTGGGTTAGGAGAAAAACTGTTTTTT. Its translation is CAWGRSWSGLGEKLFF.

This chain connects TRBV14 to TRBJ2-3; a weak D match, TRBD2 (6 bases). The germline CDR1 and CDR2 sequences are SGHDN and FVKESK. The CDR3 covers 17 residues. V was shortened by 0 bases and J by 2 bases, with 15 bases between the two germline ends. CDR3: CASSQDQVGLSTDTQYF. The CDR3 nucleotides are TGTGCCAGCAGCCAAGATCAAGTAGGACTATCCACAGATACGCAGTATTTT.

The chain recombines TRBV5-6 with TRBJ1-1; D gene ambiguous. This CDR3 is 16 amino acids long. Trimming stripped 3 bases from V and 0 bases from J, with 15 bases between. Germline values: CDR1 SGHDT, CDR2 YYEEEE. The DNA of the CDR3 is TGTGCCAGCAGCTCCGGGTGGACGCGTATGAACACTGAAGCTTTCTTT. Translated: CASSSGWTRMNTEAFF.

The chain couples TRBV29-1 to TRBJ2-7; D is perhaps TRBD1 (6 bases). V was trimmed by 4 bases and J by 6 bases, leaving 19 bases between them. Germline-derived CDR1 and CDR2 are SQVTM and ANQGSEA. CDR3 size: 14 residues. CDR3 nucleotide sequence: TGCAGCGTTGCGACCGGACAGCCCGGCGGCGAGCAGTACTTC. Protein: CSVATGQPGGEQYF.

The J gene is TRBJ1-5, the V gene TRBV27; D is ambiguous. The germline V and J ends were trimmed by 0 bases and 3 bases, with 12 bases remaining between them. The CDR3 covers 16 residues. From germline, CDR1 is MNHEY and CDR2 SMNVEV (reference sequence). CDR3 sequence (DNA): TGTGCCAGCAGTTTATCCCCGGGCCTCGCCAATCAGCCCCAGCATTTT. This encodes CASSLSPGLANQPQHF.

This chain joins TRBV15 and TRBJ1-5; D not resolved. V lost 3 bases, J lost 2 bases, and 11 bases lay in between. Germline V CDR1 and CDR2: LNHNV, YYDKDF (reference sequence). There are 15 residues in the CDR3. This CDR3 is CATSRAGEGNQPQHF. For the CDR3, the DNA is TGTGCCACCAGCAGGGCAGGAGAGGGCAATCAGCCCCAGCATTTT.

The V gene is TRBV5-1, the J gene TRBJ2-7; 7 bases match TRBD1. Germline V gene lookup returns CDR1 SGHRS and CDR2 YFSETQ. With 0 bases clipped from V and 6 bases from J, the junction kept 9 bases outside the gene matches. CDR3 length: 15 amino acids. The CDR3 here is CASSLDGQGVSEQYF. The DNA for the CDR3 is TGCGCCAGCAGCTTGGACGGGCAGGGGGTGAGCGAGCAGTACTTC.

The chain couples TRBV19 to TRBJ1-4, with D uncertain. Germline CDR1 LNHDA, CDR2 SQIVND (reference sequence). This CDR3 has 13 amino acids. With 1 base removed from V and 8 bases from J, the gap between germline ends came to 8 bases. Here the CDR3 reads CASSIVLWEKLFF. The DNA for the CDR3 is TGTGCCAGTAGTATAGTCTTGTGGGAAAAACTGTTTTTT.

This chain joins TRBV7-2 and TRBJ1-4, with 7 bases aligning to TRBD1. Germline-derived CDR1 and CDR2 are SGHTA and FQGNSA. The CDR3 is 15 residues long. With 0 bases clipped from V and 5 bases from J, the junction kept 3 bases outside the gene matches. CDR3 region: CASSLATGINEKLFF. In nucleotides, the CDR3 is TGTGCCAGCAGCTTAGCGACAGGGATAAATGAAAAACTGTTTTTT.

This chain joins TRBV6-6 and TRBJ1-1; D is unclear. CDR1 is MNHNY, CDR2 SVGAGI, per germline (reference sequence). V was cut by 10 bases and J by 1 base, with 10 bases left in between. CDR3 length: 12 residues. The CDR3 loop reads CATLKGNTEAFF. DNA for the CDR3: TGTGCCACCTTAAAGGGGAACACTGAAGCTTTCTTT.

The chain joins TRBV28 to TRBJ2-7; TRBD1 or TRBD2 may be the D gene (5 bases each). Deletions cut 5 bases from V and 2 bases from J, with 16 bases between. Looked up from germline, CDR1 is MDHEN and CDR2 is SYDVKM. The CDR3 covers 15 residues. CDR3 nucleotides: TGTGCCAGCAGTAAGACCGGGACCAAAGCCTACGAGCAGTACTTC. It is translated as CASSKTGTKAYEQYF.

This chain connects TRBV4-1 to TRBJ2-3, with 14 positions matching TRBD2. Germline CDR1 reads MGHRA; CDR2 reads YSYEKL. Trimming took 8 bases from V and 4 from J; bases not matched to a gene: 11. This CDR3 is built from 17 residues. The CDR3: CASGLAGGRERADTQYF. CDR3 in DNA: TGCGCCAGCGGACTAGCGGGGGGCCGGGAAAGGGCAGATACGCAGTATTTT.

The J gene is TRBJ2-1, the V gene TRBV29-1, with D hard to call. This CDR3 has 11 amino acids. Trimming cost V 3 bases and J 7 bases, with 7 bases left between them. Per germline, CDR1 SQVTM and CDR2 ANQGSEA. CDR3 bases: TGCAGCGTTGAGGGAAGAAATGAGCAGTTCTTC. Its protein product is CSVEGRNEQFF.

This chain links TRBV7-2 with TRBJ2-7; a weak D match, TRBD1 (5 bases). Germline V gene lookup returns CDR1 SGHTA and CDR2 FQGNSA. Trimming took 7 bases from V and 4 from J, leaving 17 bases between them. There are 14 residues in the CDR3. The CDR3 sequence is CASNPSLQDYEQYF. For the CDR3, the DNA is TGTGCCAGCAACCCCTCCTTACAGGATTACGAGCAGTACTTC.

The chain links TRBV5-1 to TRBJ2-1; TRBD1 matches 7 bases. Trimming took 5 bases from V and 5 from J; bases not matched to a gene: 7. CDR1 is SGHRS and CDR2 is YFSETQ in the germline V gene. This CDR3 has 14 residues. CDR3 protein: CASRSRDRDNEQFF. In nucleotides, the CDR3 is TGCGCCAGCAGGTCCCGGGACAGAGACAATGAGCAGTTCTTC.

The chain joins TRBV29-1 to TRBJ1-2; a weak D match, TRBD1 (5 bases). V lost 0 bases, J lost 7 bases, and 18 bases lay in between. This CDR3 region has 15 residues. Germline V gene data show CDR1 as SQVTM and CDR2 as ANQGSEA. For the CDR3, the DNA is TGCAGCGTTGAAGAAATGGGGCCACTCGGGGGTGGCTACACCTTC. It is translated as CSVEEMGPLGGGYTF.

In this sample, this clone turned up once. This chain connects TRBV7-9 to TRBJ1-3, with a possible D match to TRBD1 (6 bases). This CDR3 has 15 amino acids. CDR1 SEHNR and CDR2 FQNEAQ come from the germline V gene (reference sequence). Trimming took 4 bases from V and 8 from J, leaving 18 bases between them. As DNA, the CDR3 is TGTGCCAGCAGCTCTTTACAGGGTCCGGGGTACACCATATATTTT. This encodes CASSSLQGPGYTIYF.

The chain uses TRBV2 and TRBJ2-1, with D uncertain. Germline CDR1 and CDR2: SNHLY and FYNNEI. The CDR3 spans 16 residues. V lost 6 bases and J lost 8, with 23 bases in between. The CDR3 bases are TGTGCCAGCAGCCTGTTCAGCGACCCAATTTTTGATGAGCAGTTCTTC. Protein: CASSLFSDPIFDEQFF.